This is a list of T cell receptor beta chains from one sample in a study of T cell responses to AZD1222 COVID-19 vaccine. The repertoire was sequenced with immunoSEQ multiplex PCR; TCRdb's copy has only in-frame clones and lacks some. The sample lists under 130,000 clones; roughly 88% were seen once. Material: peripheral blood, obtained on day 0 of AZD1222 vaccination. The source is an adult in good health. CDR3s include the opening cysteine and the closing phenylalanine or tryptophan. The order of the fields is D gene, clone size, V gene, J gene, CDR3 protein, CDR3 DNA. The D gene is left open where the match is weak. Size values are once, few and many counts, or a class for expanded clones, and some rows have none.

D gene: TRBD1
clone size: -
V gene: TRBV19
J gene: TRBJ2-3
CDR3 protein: CASSSQTGGITDTQYF
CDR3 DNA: TGTGCCAGTAGTTCTCAGACAGGGGGAATCACAGATACGCAGTATTTT

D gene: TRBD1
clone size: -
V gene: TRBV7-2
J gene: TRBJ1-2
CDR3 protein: CASSPDRVRTYGYTF
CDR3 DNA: TGTGCCAGCAGCCCCGACAGGGTGAGGACCTATGGCTACACCTTC

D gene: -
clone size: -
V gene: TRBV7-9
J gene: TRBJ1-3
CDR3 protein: CASSPTGTTGNTIYF
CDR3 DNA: TGTGCCAGCAGTCCGACAGGCACAACTGGAAACACCATATATTTT

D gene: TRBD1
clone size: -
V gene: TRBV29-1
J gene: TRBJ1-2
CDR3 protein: CSVIFDRAGSYGYTF
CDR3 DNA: TGCAGCGTCATATTTGACAGGGCCGGCAGCTATGGCTACACCTTC

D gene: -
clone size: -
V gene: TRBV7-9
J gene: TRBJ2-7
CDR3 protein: CASSLEWNYEQYF
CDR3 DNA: TGTGCCAGCAGCTTAGAATGGAACTACGAGCAGTACTTC

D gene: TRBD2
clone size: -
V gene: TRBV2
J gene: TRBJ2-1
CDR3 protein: CASKTGGSYNEQFF
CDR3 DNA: TGTGCCAGCAAAACGGGGGGGAGCTACAATGAGCAGTTCTTC

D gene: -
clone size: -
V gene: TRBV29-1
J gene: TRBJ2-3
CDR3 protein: CSVEVELDTQYF
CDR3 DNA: TGCAGCGTTGAAGTAGAGCTAGATACGCAGTATTTT

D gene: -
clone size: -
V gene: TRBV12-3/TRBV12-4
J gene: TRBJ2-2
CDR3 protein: CASSLSLVRELFF
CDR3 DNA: TGTGCCAGCAGTTTATCCCTGGTGAGGGAGCTGTTTTTT

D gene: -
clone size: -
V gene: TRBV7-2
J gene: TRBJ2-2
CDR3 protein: CASSQKLGVNGELFF
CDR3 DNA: TGTGCCAGCAGCCAAAAGCTGGGGGTGAACGGGGAGCTGTTTTTT

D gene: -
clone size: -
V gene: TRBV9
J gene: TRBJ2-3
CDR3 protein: CASSVEGGSDTQYF
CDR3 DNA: TGTGCCAGCAGCGTAGAGGGGGGCTCAGATACGCAGTATTTT

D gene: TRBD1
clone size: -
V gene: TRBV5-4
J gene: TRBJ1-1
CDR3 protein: CASSWDRTNTEAFF
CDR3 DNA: TGTGCCAGCAGCTGGGACAGGACAAACACTGAAGCTTTCTTT

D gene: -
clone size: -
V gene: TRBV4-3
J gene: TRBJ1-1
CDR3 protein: CASSQAEGWDTEAFF
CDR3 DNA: TGCGCCAGCAGCCAGGCGGAGGGGTGGGACACTGAAGCTTTCTTT

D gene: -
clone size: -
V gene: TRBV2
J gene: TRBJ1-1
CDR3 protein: CASSDPPGGTEAFF
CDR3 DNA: TGTGCCAGCAGTGACCCGCCCGGGGGCACTGAAGCTTTCTTT

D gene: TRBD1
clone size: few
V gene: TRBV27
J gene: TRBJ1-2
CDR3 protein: CASRFSDRGLGGYTF
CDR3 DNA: TGTGCCAGCAGATTTTCGGACAGGGGGCTTGGGGGCTACACCTTC

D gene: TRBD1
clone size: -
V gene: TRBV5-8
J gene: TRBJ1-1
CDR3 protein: CASSAWTGDEAFF
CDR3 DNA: TGTGCCAGCAGCGCCTGGACAGGGGATGAAGCTTTCTTT